These 21 T cell receptor beta chains were all obtained from the same sample, sequenced in a study of cytomegalovirus exposure and HLA in healthy donors. Using immunoSEQ multiplex PCR, the repertoire was profiled, and TCRdb retains in-frame clones only, with some absent. The sample carries 50,000 to 65,000 clones, just under 95% recorded once. The specimen was PBMCs. These receptors were taken from a woman younger than 30 in good health and CMV-seropositive.

The chain recombines TRBV30 with TRBJ1-1; 7 bases are a match to TRBD1. In germline, CDR1 is GTSNPN, CDR2 SVGIG (reference sequence). CDR3 length equals 11 residues. Trimming at V came to 4 bases and at J to 7 bases, leaving 3 bases not matched to a gene. The CDR3 region is CAWIGQVEAFF. CDR3 bases: TGTGCCTGGATAGGACAGGTTGAAGCTTTCTTT.

This chain connects TRBV27 to TRBJ2-7; tentatively, D is TRBD2 (5 bases). The V gene's germline CDR1 is MNHEY and CDR2 SMNVEV (reference sequence). V lost 3 bases to trimming and J lost 6 bases, with 12 bases between them. The CDR3 is made up of 13 amino acids. This chain's CDR3 is CASSFREMGEQYF. In DNA form, the CDR3 reads TGTGCCAGCAGTTTCCGGGAAATGGGCGAGCAGTACTTC.

The chain couples TRBV7-3 to TRBJ2-1, with D possibly being TRBD2 (5 bases). Germline V gene data show CDR1 as SGHTA and CDR2 as FQGTGA. Between the trimmed V and J ends, which lost 5 bases and 8 bases, there was a span of 22 bases. The CDR3 sequence is 16 residues long. The CDR3 region has the DNA TGTGCCAGCAGCGCCTTAGCGTTACCGGGGAATGATGAGCAGTTCTTC. Encoded protein: CASSALALPGNDEQFF. Full variable domain (missing parts from reference TRBV7-3 and TRBJ2-1): GAGVSQTPSNKVTEKGKYVELRCDPISGHTALYWYRQSLGQGPEFLIYFQGTGAADDSGLPNDRFFAVRPEGSVSTLKIQRTERGDSAVYLCASSALALPGNDEQFFGPGTRLTVL.

The chain has TRBV29-1 and TRBJ2-7; 8 positions agree with TRBD1. The CDR3 covers 16 residues. Germline CDR1 reads SQVTM; CDR2 reads ANQGSEA. The junction had 18 bases not matched to a gene; V was cut back by 4 bases and J by 7 bases. The chain's CDR3 is CSVVGSTGGPPIEQYF. The CDR3 DNA is TGCAGCGTTGTAGGTTCCACAGGGGGTCCTCCTATAGAGCAGTACTTC.

This sequence joins TRBV29-1 and TRBJ2-2; D is ambiguous. The V gene lost 7 bases and the J gene lost 5 bases, with 11 bases spanning the gap. Germline assignment: CDR1 SQVTM and CDR2 ANQGSEA. The CDR3 is made up of 12 amino acids. The CDR3 DNA sequence: TGCAGCGCGTACGTAGAGACCGGGGAGCTGTTTTTT. Translated: CSAYVETGELFF.

This chain uses TRBV7-2 with TRBJ2-2; TRBD2 matches 9 bases. V was clipped by 5 bases and J by 7 bases; unmatched bases: 8. Germline-derived CDR1 and CDR2 are SGHTA and FQGNSA. This CDR3 has 15 residues. The CDR3 DNA sequence: TGTGCCAGCAGCCCGAGCGGGGGGAGTTACGGGGAGCTGTTTTTT. Translating gives CASSPSGGSYGELFF.

The genes are TRBV5-1 and TRBJ1-1; TRBD1 matches 7 bases. The CDR3 covers 16 residues. CDR1 and CDR2 from the germline V gene are SGHRS and YFSETQ. V lost 5 bases to trimming and J lost 6 bases; unmatched junction nucleotides: 16. Here the CDR3 DNA reads TGCGCCAGCAGGTTAAACTACAGGGGATCGCGCGCTGAAGCTTTCTTT. Translating it yields CASRLNYRGSRAEAFF.

The rearrangement links TRBV2 to TRBJ2-1; 12 nucleotides line up with TRBD2. The length of the CDR3 is 14 residues. Germline loops: CDR1 SNHLY, CDR2 FYNNEI. V shed 6 bases, J shed 4 bases, and the junction held 1 base outside the gene matches. CDR3 DNA sequence: TGTGCCAGCAGAGGACTAGCGGGGTACAATGAGCAGTTCTTC. Translated, it gives CASRGLAGYNEQFF.

The CDR3 reads CASSFDDRGLYNEQFF. In DNA, the CDR3 is TGTGCCAGCAGTTTTGACGACAGGGGTCTGTACAATGAGCAGTTCTTC. V and J are TRBV27 and TRBJ2-1; 8 nucleotides match TRBD1. The CDR3 totals 16 residues. Germline CDR1 reads MNHEY; CDR2 reads SMNVEV (reference sequence). Trimming removed 3 bases from V and 4 bases from J; junction bases left unmatched: 8.

Comments on this clone: The junction and the germline gene differ at one end; a read error may be behind it. This rearrangement joins TRBV7-2 to TRBJ2-3; D possibly corresponds to TRBD1 (5 bases). There are 13 residues in the CDR3. Germline V CDR1 and CDR2: SGHTA, FQGNSA. The CDR3 loop is CASSSDSTGTQYF. The CDR3 DNA is TGTGCCAGCAGCTCAGACAGCACAGGTACGCAGTATTTT.

The chain combines TRBV6-6 with TRBJ2-1; tentatively, D is TRBD2 (6 bases). V shed 8 bases and J shed 4 bases, with 18 bases lying between them. The length of the CDR3 is 15 residues. Germline V gene data show CDR1 as MNHNY and CDR2 as SVGAGI (reference sequence). The CDR3 nucleotides read TGTGCCAGCCTAAAGGAGGGTATCTCATACAATGAGCAGTTCTTC. It codes for CASLKEGISYNEQFF.

The rearrangement links TRBV28 to TRBJ1-5, with TRBD1 matching over 8 bases. Germline CDR1 and CDR2: MDHEN and SYDVKM. The V gene end was trimmed by 4 bases and the J gene end by 0 bases; junction bases not matched to a gene: 11. The CDR3 is 18 residues long. The CDR3 coding sequence is TGTGCCAGCAGTTCGCCAAGCGGGACAGGTTATAGCAATCAGCCCCAGCATTTT. Translation: CASSSPSGTGYSNQPQHF.

With respect to this clone: The sample contains more than one DNA sequence encoding this CDR3. The genes are TRBV2 and TRBJ2-2, with a possible D match to TRBD1 (6 bases). The V gene lost 6 bases and the J gene lost 1 base, with 9 bases spanning the gap. The germline V gene has CDR1 SNHLY and CDR2 FYNNEI. This CDR3 region has 14 residues. The chain's CDR3 is CASRWTENTGELFF. Written as DNA, the CDR3 is TGTGCCAGCAGGTGGACAGAGAACACCGGGGAGCTGTTTTTT.

This chain connects TRBV7-2 to TRBJ2-7, with 7 nucleotides matching TRBD1. Germline V gene data show CDR1 as SGHTA and CDR2 as FQGNSA. The CDR3 runs to 16 residues. V lost 5 bases and J lost 2; bases outside the gene matches: 12. CDR3 residues: CASSLFSGQNTYEQYF. CDR3 coding DNA: TGTGCCAGCAGCCTTTTTTCGGGACAGAATACCTACGAGCAGTACTTC. The variable domain in full, with the rest retrieved from reference TRBV7-2 and TRBJ2-7, is GAGVSQSPSNKVTEKGKDVELRCDPISGHTALYWYRQSLGQGLEFLIYFQGNSAPDKSGLPSDRFSAERTGGSVSTLTIQRTQQEDSAVYLCASSLFSGQNTYEQYFGPGTRLTVT.

The V and J genes are TRBV7-9 and TRBJ2-3; a possible D gene is TRBD2 (6 bases). CDR1 and CDR2 from the germline V gene are SEHNR and FQNEAQ (reference sequence). V was pared by 7 bases and J by 0 bases, with 17 bases between. CDR3 length: 16 amino acids. CDR3 DNA sequence: TGTGCCAGCACCCCGACTAGTAGCATTAGCACAGATACGCAGTATTTT. Translation gives CASTPTSSISTDTQYF. The whole variable domain, remainder taken from reference TRBV7-9 and TRBJ2-3, is DTGVSQNPRHKITKRGQNVTFRCDPISEHNRLYWYRQTLGQGPEFLTYFQNEAQLEKSRLLSDRFSAERPKGSFSTLEIQRTEQGDSAMYLCASTPTSSISTDTQYFGPGTRLTVL.

This rearrangement joins TRBV5-1 to TRBJ2-1; D is undetermined. Per germline, CDR1 SGHRS and CDR2 YFSETQ. V shed 5 bases and J shed 7 bases, with 7 bases lying between them. This CDR3 has 11 amino acids. The CDR3 nucleotides are TGCGCCAGCAGACTTCAAAATGAGCAGTTCTTC. Translated, it gives CASRLQNEQFF.

This chain links TRBV28 with TRBJ2-1; 7 bases are a match to TRBD2. The CDR3 runs to 15 residues. CDR1 MDHEN and CDR2 SYDVKM come from the germline V gene. Germline trimming cut 4 bases from V and 5 bases from J; bases unmatched to any gene: 8. The CDR3 here is CASSSRLALNNEQFF. As DNA, the CDR3 is TGTGCCAGCAGTTCCCGACTAGCCCTAAACAATGAGCAGTTCTTC.

The V call is TRBV29-1, the J call TRBJ1-2; TRBD1 agrees at 10 bases. The CDR3 runs 15 residues. Germline values: CDR1 SQVTM, CDR2 ANQGSEA. With V trimmed by 8 bases and J by 5 bases, 14 bases remained unmatched. CDR3 in DNA: TGCAGCACATCATATTCCGGGACAGGGGCATATGGCTACACCTTC. It yields the protein CSTSYSGTGAYGYTF.

This rearrangement joins TRBV18 to TRBJ1-1; D is ambiguous. The V end lost 3 bases, the J end lost 7 bases, and 12 bases lay between the germline ends. CDR3 length equals 13 residues. Germline V gene lookup returns CDR1 KGHSH and CDR2 LQKENI. The CDR3: CASSPDKGSEAFF. DNA of the CDR3: TGTGCCAGCTCACCCGATAAAGGGAGTGAAGCTTTCTTT.

This clone was detected once. V and J are TRBV2 and TRBJ1-2; no clear D gene. V lost 2 bases and J 2 bases, leaving 9 bases between the germline ends. CDR1 and CDR2 (germline): SNHLY, FYNNEI. The CDR3 has 14 amino acids. The CDR3 loop reads CASSEFRINYGYTF. Written as DNA, the CDR3 is TGTGCCAGCAGTGAATTCCGTATCAACTATGGCTACACCTTC. The whole variable domain, remainder taken from reference TRBV2 and TRBJ1-2, is EPEVTQTPSHQVTQMGQEVILRCVPISNHLYFYWYRQILGQKVEFLVSFYNNEISEKSEIFDDQFSVERPDGSNFTLKIRSTKLEDSAMYFCASSEFRINYGYTFGSGTRLTVV.

The CDR3 loop is CASSPDRSYNSPLHF. The CDR3 DNA follows: TGTGCCAGCAGCCCCGACAGATCCTATAATTCACCCCTCCACTTT. The chain links TRBV7-9 to TRBJ1-6; the D gene is possibly TRBD1 (5 bases). CDR3 length equals 15 residues. Germline assignment: CDR1 SEHNR and CDR2 FQNEAQ (reference sequence). Deletions cut 5 bases from V and 1 base from J, with 9 bases between. Supplemented by reference TRBV7-9 and TRBJ1-6, the full variable domain reads DTGVSQNPRHKITKRGQNVTFRCDPISEHNRLYWYRQTLGQGPEFLTYFQNEAQLEKSRLLSDRFSAERPKGSFSTLEIQRTEQGDSAMYLCASSPDRSYNSPLHFGNGTRLTVT.